These T cell receptor beta chains were read from a single sample in a study of T cells in tuberculosis. The protocol was immunoSEQ multiplex PCR, while the TCRdb copy is restricted to in-frame clones and leaves out a portion. The sample has under 40,000 clones; approximately 93% are singletons. The sequencing input was PBMCs. These receptors came from a donor between 5 and 29 years old with latent tuberculosis or without tuberculosis infection. Each CDR3 is given with its conserved first and last residue. The D gene is left open where the match is weak. For some rows the clone size is stated as once, few or many, or as a class when expanded; others skip it.

>TRBJ2-3|TRBD2|TRBV7-2|once
CASSQRGAGVRDTQYF
TGTGCCAGCAGCCAAAGGGGAGCGGGAGTGAGGGATACGCAGTATTTT
>TRBJ1-2|TRBD1|TRBV27|.
CASSPPQGLGYGYTF
TGTGCCAGCAGTCCCCCACAGGGGTTAGGCTATGGCTACACCTTC
>TRBJ1-2|TRBD1|TRBV2|.
CASSEGRGTGYTF
TGTGCCAGCAGTGAAGGCAGGGGGACTGGCTACACCTTC
>TRBJ2-1|.|TRBV5-1|.
CASSLMGGGPDRSAVSYNEQFF
TGCGCCAGCAGCTTAATGGGCGGAGGCCCGGACCGCTCGGCGGTCTCCTACAATGAGCAGTTCTTC
>TRBJ2-7|TRBD2|TRBV27|.
CASSHPKTGGRIYEQYF
TGTGCCAGCAGCCACCCAAAAACCGGCGGGAGAATATACGAGCAGTACTTC
>TRBJ2-7|.|TRBV20-1|.
CSARAYEQYF
TGCAGTGCTAGAGCTTACGAGCAGTACTTC
>TRBJ2-2|.|TRBV10-3|.
CAISEPGLWTGELFF
TGTGCCATCAGTGAGCCGGGACTTTGGACCGGGGAGCTGTTTTTT
>TRBJ2-6|.|TRBV13|.
CASSLEAGQTSGANVLTF
TGTGCCAGCAGCTTAGAAGCGGGACAAACCTCTGGGGCCAACGTCCTGACTTTC
>TRBJ2-1|TRBD2|TRBV7-8|.
CASSLKRERSSRSYNEQFF
TGTGCCAGCAGCCTGAAGCGGGAGCGCTCATCTCGGTCCTACAATGAGCAGTTCTTC
>TRBJ2-1|TRBD2|TRBV5-1|.
CASSPSTSGAAEGQFF
TGCGCCAGCAGCCCGTCGACTAGCGGGGCGGCGGAGGGGCAGTTCTTC
>TRBJ2-1|TRBD1|TRBV7-6|.
CASSPTGKSYNEQFF
TGTGCCAGCAGCCCGACAGGGAAATCCTACAATGAGCAGTTCTTC
>TRBJ2-7|TRBD2|TRBV2|.
CASSDRGGEQYF
TGTGCCAGCAGTGATCGGGGGGGAGAGCAGTACTTC
>TRBJ2-2|.|TRBV12-2|.
CASRLATPSAHTGELFF
TGTGCAAGTCGCTTAGCCACGCCCAGTGCCCACACCGGGGAGCTGTTTTTT
>TRBJ1-3|.|TRBV5-5|.
CASSWTDGSSGNTIYF
TGTGCCAGCAGCTGGACTGACGGGAGCTCTGGAAACACCATATATTTT
>TRBJ1-1|.|TRBV23-1|.
CASSQSAGERTEAFF
TGCGCCAGCAGTCAATCCGCCGGGGAGAGAACTGAAGCTTTCTTT
>TRBJ1-5|.|TRBV6-6|.
CASSYASVVEFEPQHF
TGTGCCAGCAGTTACGCGTCGGTGGTCGAGTTTGAGCCCCAGCATTTT
>TRBJ2-1|TRBD2|TRBV6-4|.
CASSTGTSGINEQFF
TGTGCCAGCAGTACCGGGACTAGCGGGATAAATGAGCAGTTCTTC
>TRBJ2-5|TRBD2|TRBV10-1|.
CASRGLQETQYF
TGCGCCAGCAGGGGACTACAAGAGACCCAGTACTTC
>TRBJ1-3|TRBD1|TRBV6-1|.
CASRKQGAEGNTIYF
TGTGCCAGCAGAAAACAGGGGGCTGAAGGAAACACCATATATTTT
>TRBJ2-1|.|TRBV7-2|.
CASSRRGSYNEQFF
TGTGCCAGCAGTCGGAGGGGTTCCTACAATGAGCAGTTCTTC
>TRBJ1-2|TRBD1|TRBV7-2|.
CASSLDRDRGYTF
TGTGCCAGCAGCTTGGACAGGGACAGGGGCTACACCTTC
>TRBJ1-1|.|TRBV5-1|.
CASSPPLPQGLGITEAFF
TGCGCCAGCAGCCCTCCCCTCCCGCAGGGCCTGGGGATCACTGAAGCTTTCTTT
>TRBJ2-6|TRBD1|TRBV29-1|once
CSVDEGTGPFSSGANVLTF
TGCAGCGTTGATGAAGGGACAGGGCCCTTCAGCTCTGGGGCCAACGTCCTGACTTTC
>TRBJ1-5|.|TRBV9|.
CASSVGPGENQPQHF
TGTGCCAGCAGCGTAGGCCCAGGGGAGAATCAGCCCCAGCATTTT
>TRBJ1-1|.|TRBV28|.
CASRGTGRGTEAFF
TGTGCCAGCAGGGGCACAGGGAGAGGCACTGAAGCTTTCTTT
>TRBJ2-1|TRBD2|TRBV10-3|.
CAISEAGGRNEQFF
TGTGCCATCAGTGAAGCGGGAGGGCGCAATGAGCAGTTCTTC
>TRBJ2-1|TRBD2|TRBV30|once
CAWDGLAGFSSYNEQFF
TGTGCCTGGGACGGTCTAGCGGGGTTCAGCTCCTACAATGAGCAGTTCTTC
>TRBJ1-2|TRBD1|TRBV28|.
CASTATGDRGDYGYTF
TGTGCCAGCACCGCCACCGGGGACAGGGGGGATTATGGCTACACCTTC
>TRBJ1-1|.|TRBV6-6|.
CASSNRGEIPEAFF
TGTGCCAGCAGCAATCGGGGGGAGATCCCTGAAGCTTTCTTT
>TRBJ2-5|TRBD2|TRBV10-3|.
CATGLAGGPGETQYF
TGTGCCACGGGGCTAGCGGGAGGGCCAGGGGAGACCCAGTACTTC
>TRBJ1-5|TRBD1|TRBV10-2|.
CASSTGQGQPQHF
TGCGCCAGCAGCACCGGACAGGGTCAGCCCCAGCATTTT
>TRBJ2-7|TRBD1|TRBV6-1|once
CASSEVWTGVHEQYF
TGTGCCAGCAGTGAAGTCTGGACAGGGGTACACGAGCAGTACTTC
>TRBJ2-2|.|TRBV25-1|once
CASNPGRANTGELFF
TGTGCCAGCAATCCGGGCAGGGCGAACACCGGGGAGCTGTTTTTT
>TRBJ2-6|TRBD2|TRBV27|.
CASSFIGTSGSGANVLTF
TGTGCCAGCAGTTTCATAGGGACTAGCGGTTCTGGGGCCAACGTCCTGACTTTC
>TRBJ2-1|TRBD2|TRBV5-4|.
CASSDRLAGSSYNEQFF
TGTGCCAGCAGCGACCGACTAGCGGGAAGCTCCTACAATGAGCAGTTCTTC
>TRBJ1-2|.|TRBV11-2|.
CASSLGFRRSDYGYTF
TGTGCCAGCAGCTTAGGATTTCGCAGGTCCGACTATGGCTACACCTTC
>TRBJ1-2|.|TRBV2|.
CASSRLKGNYGYTF
TGTGCCAGCAGCAGACTAAAAGGAAACTATGGCTACACCTTC
>TRBJ2-7|.|TRBV28|.
CASSPSRGQYF
TGTGCCAGCAGCCCTTCCCGGGGGCAGTACTTC
>TRBJ2-7|.|TRBV5-1|.
CASSLQGATYEQYF
TGCGCCAGCAGCCTACAGGGTGCAACCTACGAGCAGTACTTC
>TRBJ1-5|.|TRBV25-1|once
CASSATGYSNQPQHF
TGTGCCAGCAGTGCCACAGGGTATAGCAATCAGCCCCAGCATTTT
>TRBJ1-2|TRBD1|TRBV28|few
CASNPGQGYGYTF
TGTGCCAGCAACCCTGGACAGGGTTATGGCTACACCTTC
>TRBJ2-1|.|TRBV12-2|.
CASRLEGTGVGQFF
TGTGCAAGTCGCTTAGAGGGGACAGGGGTAGGGCAGTTCTTC
>TRBJ1-1|.|TRBV5-1|.
CASSLVGKGLLNTEAFF
TGCGCCAGCAGCTTGGTCGGGAAGGGTCTTTTGAACACTGAAGCTTTCTTT
>TRBJ1-5|.|TRBV19|.
CASSMTNQPQHF
TGTGCCAGTAGTATGACTAATCAGCCCCAGCATTTT
>TRBJ2-3|TRBD1|TRBV6-6|few
CASSLVARGSDTQYF
TGTGCCAGCAGTTTAGTAGCCAGGGGGTCAGATACGCAGTATTTT
>TRBJ1-2|.|TRBV5-6|.
CASSLRGEVYGYTF
TGTGCCAGCAGCTTACGGGGGGAAGTCTATGGCTACACCTTC
>TRBJ2-1|TRBD2|TRBV5-1|once
CASSFKVSGPYNEQFF
TGCGCCAGCAGCTTCAAGGTTAGCGGGCCTTACAATGAGCAGTTCTTC
>TRBJ1-1|.|TRBV27|.
CASSFIPNTEAFF
TGTGCCAGCAGTTTCATTCCGAACACTGAAGCTTTCTTT
>TRBJ2-1|TRBD1|TRBV18|.
CASSPPVWDRGRNEQFF
TGTGCCAGCTCACCACCGGTCTGGGACAGGGGACGCAATGAGCAGTTCTTC
>TRBJ1-1|TRBD1|TRBV29-1|.
CSVFARRDRLNTEAFF
TGCAGCGTTTTCGCTCGGCGGGACAGACTGAACACTGAAGCTTTCTTT
>TRBJ1-2|TRBD1|TRBV10-1|.
CASRGTGRIRPPNYGYTF
TGCGCCAGCAGGGGGACAGGGCGGATCAGACCCCCTAACTATGGCTACACCTTC
>TRBJ1-1|.|TRBV6-5|.
CASSSLGGNTEAFF
TGTGCCAGCAGTTCCCTGGGGGGGAACACTGAAGCTTTCTTT
>TRBJ2-7|TRBD2|TRBV18|.
CASSLTGTSGPYEQYF
TGTGCCAGCTCCCTCACAGGAACTAGCGGGCCCTACGAGCAGTACTTC
>TRBJ1-2|.|TRBV19|.
CASSIGGATLMGYGYTF
TGTGCCAGTAGTATTGGAGGGGCCACCCTGATGGGCTATGGCTACACCTTC
>TRBJ2-5|.|TRBV7-2|.
CASRLTGLGQETQYF
TGTGCCAGCAGATTAACAGGGTTAGGCCAAGAGACCCAGTACTTC
>TRBJ2-2|TRBD2|TRBV5-6|.
CASSAPASGSLTGELFF
TGTGCCAGCAGCGCACCTGCTAGCGGGAGTTTGACCGGGGAGCTGTTTTTT